One sample yielded the 2 T cell receptor beta chains listed below, sequenced in a study of T cell responses to AZD1222 COVID-19 vaccine. Profiling relied on immunoSEQ multiplex PCR, and the TCRdb table lists in-frame clones only, not all of them. The data show approximately 140,000 clones, 85% to 95% seen once. Sequences were derived from peripheral blood, sampled on day 0 of AZD1222 vaccination. The receptors come from an adult in good health.

The V and J genes are TRBV7-9 and TRBJ2-1; 13 bases agree with TRBD2. CDR1 SEHNR and CDR2 FQNEAQ come from the germline V gene (reference sequence). The CDR3 spans 17 residues. J was trimmed by 1 base and V by 5 bases; bases with no gene match: 5. The CDR3 protein is CASSQTSGGQSYNEQFF. The CDR3 DNA reads as TGTGCCAGCAGCCAGACTAGCGGGGGGCAGTCCTACAATGAGCAGTTCTTC.

The rearrangement uses TRBV25-1 and TRBJ1-3, with D possibly being TRBD1 (5 bases). This CDR3 has 17 residues. V lost 4 bases to trimming and J lost 0 bases, with 16 bases between them. CDR1 is MGHDK and CDR2 is SYGVNS in the germline V gene. The CDR3 nucleotides read TGTGCCAGCAGTGCGGGACCCCGGGTCGGCTCTGGAAACACCATATATTTT. Amino acid sequence: CASSAGPRVGSGNTIYF.